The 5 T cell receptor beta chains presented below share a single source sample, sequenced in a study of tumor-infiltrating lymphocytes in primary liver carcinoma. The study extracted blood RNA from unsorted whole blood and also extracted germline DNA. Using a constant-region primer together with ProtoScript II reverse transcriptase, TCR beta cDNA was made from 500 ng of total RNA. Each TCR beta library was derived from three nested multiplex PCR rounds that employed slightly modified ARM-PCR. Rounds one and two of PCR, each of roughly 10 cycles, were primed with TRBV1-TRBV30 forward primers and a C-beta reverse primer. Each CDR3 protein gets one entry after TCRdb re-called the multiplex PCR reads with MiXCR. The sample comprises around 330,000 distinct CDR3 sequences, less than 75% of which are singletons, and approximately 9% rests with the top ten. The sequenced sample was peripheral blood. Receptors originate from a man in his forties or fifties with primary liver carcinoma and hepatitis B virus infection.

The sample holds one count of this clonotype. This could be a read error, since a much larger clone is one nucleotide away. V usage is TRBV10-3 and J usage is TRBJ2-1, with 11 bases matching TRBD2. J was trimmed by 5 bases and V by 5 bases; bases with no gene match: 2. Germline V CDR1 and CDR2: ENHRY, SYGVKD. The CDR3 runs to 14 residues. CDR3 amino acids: CAISTGLADNEQFF. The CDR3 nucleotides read TGTGCCATCAGTACGGGACTAGCGGACAATGAGCAGTTCTTC.

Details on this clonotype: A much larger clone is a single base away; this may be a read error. This CDR3 is CASMSTKNIQYF. The DNA of the CDR3 is TGTGCCAGCATGTCAACCAAAAACATTCAGTACTTC. V usage is TRBV2 and J usage is TRBJ2-4; D unclear. Germline CDR1 and CDR2: SNHLY and FYNNEI. V gave up 7 bases and J gave up 2 bases, with 6 bases separating them. This CDR3 contains 12 residues.

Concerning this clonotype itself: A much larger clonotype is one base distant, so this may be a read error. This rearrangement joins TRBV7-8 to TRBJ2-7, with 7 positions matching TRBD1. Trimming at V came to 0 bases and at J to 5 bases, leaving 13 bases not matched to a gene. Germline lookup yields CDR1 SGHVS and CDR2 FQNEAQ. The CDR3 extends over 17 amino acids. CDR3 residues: CASSLAVYRNRGNEQYF. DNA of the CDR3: TGTGCCAGCAGCTTAGCGGTTTACAGGAACAGGGGTAACGAGCAGTACTTC.

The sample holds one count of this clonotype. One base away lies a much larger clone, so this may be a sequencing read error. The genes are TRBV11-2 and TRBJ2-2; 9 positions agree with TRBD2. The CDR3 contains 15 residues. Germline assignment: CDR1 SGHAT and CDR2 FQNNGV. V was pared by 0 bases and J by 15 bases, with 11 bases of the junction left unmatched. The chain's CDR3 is CASSLEGVGTSMVFF. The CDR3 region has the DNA TGTGCCAGCAGCTTAGAAGGTGTGGGGACTAGCATGGTGTTTTTT.

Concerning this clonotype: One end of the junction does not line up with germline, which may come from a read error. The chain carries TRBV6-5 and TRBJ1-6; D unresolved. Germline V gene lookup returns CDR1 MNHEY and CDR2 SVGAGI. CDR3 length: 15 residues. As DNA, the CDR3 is TGTGTCAGCAACAAAGGGAGCGGGTATAGTTCACCCCTCCACTTT. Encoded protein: CVSNKGSGYSSPLHF.